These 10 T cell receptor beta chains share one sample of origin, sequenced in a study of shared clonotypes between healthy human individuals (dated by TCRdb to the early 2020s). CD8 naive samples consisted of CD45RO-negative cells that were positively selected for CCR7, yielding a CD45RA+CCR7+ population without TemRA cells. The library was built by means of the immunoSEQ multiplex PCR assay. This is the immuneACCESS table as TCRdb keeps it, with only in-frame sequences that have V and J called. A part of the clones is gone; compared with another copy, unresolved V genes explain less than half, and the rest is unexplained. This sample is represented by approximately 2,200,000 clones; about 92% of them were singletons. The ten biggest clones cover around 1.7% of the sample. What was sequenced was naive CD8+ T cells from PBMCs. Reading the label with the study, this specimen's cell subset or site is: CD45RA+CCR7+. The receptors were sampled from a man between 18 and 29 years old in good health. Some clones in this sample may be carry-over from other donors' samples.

Here the CDR3 DNA reads TGTGCCAGCAGCTTCGGGCGGGGGACCTACGAGCAGTACTTC. The encoded protein is CASSFGRGTYEQYF. The J gene is TRBJ2-7, the V gene TRBV7-9; 7 bases map to TRBD2. CDR1 and CDR2 (germline): SEHNR, FQNEAQ (reference sequence). The CDR3 has 14 amino acids. Trimming removed 3 bases from V and 2 bases from J; junction bases left unmatched: 4.

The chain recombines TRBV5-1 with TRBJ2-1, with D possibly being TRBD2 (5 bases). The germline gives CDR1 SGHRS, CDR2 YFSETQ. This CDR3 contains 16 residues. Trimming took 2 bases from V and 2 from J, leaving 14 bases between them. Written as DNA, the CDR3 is TGCGCCAGCAGCTTCGAGCGTGGGAGAACCTACAATGAGCAGTTCTTC. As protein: CASSFERGRTYNEQFF.

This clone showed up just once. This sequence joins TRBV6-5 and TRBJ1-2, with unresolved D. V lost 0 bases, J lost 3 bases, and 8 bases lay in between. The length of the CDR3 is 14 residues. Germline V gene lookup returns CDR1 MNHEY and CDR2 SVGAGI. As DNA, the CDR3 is TGTGCCAGCAGTTACTCCCGGGGAGACTATGGCTACACCTTC. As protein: CASSYSRGDYGYTF.

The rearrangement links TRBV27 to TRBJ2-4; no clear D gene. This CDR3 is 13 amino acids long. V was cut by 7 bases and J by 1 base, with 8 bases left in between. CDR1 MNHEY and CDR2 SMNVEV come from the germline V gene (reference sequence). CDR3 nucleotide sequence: TGTGCCAGCATGTTACTCGCCAAAAACATTCAGTACTTC. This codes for CASMLLAKNIQYF.

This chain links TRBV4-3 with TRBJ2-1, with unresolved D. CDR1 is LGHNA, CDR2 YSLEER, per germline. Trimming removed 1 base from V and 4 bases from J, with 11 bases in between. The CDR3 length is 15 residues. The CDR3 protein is CASSQGRTAYNEQFF. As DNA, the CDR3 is TGCGCCAGCAGCCAAGGTAGAACGGCGTACAATGAGCAGTTCTTC.

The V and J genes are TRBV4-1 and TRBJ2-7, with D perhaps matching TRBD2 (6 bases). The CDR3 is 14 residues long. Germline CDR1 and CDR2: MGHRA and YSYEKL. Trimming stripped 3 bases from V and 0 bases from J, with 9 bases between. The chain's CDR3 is CASSQDYSSYEQYF. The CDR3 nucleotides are TGCGCCAGCAGCCAGGACTACAGCTCCTACGAGCAGTACTTC.

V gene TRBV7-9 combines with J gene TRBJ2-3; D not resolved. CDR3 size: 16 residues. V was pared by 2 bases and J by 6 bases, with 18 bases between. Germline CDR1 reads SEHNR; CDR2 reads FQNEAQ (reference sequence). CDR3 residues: CASSLLSTYISDTQYF. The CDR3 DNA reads TGTGCCAGCAGCTTATTATCCACCTACATTTCGGATACGCAGTATTTT.

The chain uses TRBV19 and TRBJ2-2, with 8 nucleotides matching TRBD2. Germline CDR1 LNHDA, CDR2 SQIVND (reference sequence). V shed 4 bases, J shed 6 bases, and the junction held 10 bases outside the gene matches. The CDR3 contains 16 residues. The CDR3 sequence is CASSRGGLVLAGELFF. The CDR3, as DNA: TGTGCCAGTAGTAGAGGGGGACTAGTTCTGGCCGGGGAGCTGTTTTTT.

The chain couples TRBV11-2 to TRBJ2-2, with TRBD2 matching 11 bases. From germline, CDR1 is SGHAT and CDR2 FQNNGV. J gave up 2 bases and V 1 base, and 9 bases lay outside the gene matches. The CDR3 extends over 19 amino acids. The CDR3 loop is CASSLVVLAGVSNTGELFF. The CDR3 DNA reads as TGTGCCAGCAGCTTAGTCGTACTAGCGGGAGTGAGTAACACCGGGGAGCTGTTTTTT.

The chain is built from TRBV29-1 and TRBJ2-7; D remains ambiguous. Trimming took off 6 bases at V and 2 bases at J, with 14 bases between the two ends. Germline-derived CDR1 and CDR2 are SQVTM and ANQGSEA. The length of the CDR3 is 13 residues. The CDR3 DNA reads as TGCAGCGTGACCCCGGACGGTACCTACGAGCAGTACTTC. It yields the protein CSVTPDGTYEQYF.